Here is one TCR beta chain with its context. The sample belongs to a study of PD-1 blockade in mismatch repair-deficient tumors. Study overall: Patients had over 10 mismatch repair-deficient cancer types, all previously treated and progressing.

Method: immunoSEQ multiplex PCR; TCRdb's copy keeps in-frame clones and lacks some. This sample carries over 100,000 clones, 65% to 80% of them seen once, and the ten largest clones take roughly 4.8%. This specimen consisted of peripheral blood, obtained roughly 13 months after starting pembrolizumab. The TCR originated in an adult with mismatch repair-deficient cancer.

The CDR3 here is CASSAWGGNTEAFF. The CDR3 DNA reads as TGTGCCAGCAGTGCCTGGGGGGGGAACACTGAAGCTTTCTTT. The chain carries TRBV6-4 and TRBJ1-1; possibly TRBD1 for D (5 bases). The ends were cut back, 4 bases at V and 1 base at J, with 10 bases in the middle. CDR3 length: 14 amino acids. The germline gives CDR1 MRHNA, CDR2 SNTAGT.